This TCR beta chain was profiled in a study of CD8 T cells in Susac syndrome. Points on this clonotype: One junction end does not reproduce the germline sequence, and a read error may be involved.

RNA, at 0.5 to 1 ug, was reverse transcribed with random hexamers. Across 54 Vbeta and 13 Jbeta, TCR beta CDR3 was amplified with immunoSEQ multiplex PCR. A single record per CDR3 protein comes from TCRdb applying MiXCR to the immunoSEQ multiplex PCR reads. The table has around 230,000 distinct CDR3 sequences, 95% seen once; the top ten hold roughly 0.1%. This TCR came from a human donor with multiple sclerosis. The sequenced material came from CD4+ T cells from PBMCs.

CDR3 in amino acids: CSVVRGPSYGYTF. In nucleotides, the CDR3 is TGCAGCGTAGTCAGGGGGCCCAGCTATGGTTACACCTTC. J is TRBJ1-2 and V is TRBV29-1, with TRBD1 identical over 8 bases. The CDR3 is 13 amino acids. CDR1 SQVTM and CDR2 ANQGSEA come from the germline V gene.